This entry features one T cell receptor (beta chain) sequence. Its specificity is unknown. Patients were excluded if they had other autoimmune diseases or uncontrolled infections, and likewise if pregnancy or lactation applied. Clinical symptoms, serum thyroxine, TRAb, thyroid ultrasound and orbital computed tomography formed the basis of diagnosis. The data stem from a study of Graves' ophthalmopathy and Graves' hyperthyroidism. CDR3 length: 16 amino acids. CDR1 is DFQATT, CDR2 SNEGSKA, per germline (reference sequence). V lost 0 bases and J 5 bases, leaving 16 bases between the germline ends. Researchers took RNA transcripts and amplified TCR beta CDR3 regions from them. After a first-round RT-PCR with HTBI primers, a second-round multiplex PCR was run. TCRdb re-called the multiplex PCR reads through MiXCR, storing one row per CDR3 protein. The data hold about 700,000 distinct CDR3 sequences, with roughly 41% observed a single time.

Study observations and caveats: Classification of ophthalmopathy versus stable hyperthyroidism by a 13-signature model yielded about 90% sensitivity and approximately 80% specificity.

The chain combines TRBV20-1 with TRBJ2-2, with D hard to call. This clonotype originated in an adult man with Graves' ophthalmopathy. Sequencing was done on a sample of peripheral blood. CDR3 sequence reads: CSARDPRPLGTGELFF. As DNA, the CDR3 is TGCAGTGCTAGAGATCCGAGGCCTCTCGGTACCGGGGAGCTGTTTTTT.